The 14 T cell receptor beta chains below were found in one sample sequenced in a study of CD8+ T cells in alopecia areata. cDNA prepared by RNA extraction and subsequent reverse transcription served as the template for sequencing. This table comes from immunoSEQ multiplex PCR, and its TCRdb copy is limited to in-frame clones, with some not included. The data show 100,000 to 150,000 clones, around 49% seen once. This sample comprised CD8+ T cells sorted from blood, obtained at week 0. These receptors all stem from a human donor with alopecia areata.

This clone has just a few counts. V and J are TRBV13 and TRBJ2-1; 7 positions agree with TRBD1. V was pared by 5 bases and J by 5 bases, with 3 bases of the junction left unmatched. Germline V gene sequence: CDR1 PRHDT, CDR2 FYEKMQ (reference sequence). This CDR3 contains 13 residues. The CDR3 sequence: CASSLGTDNEQFF. CDR3 coding DNA: TGTGCCAGCAGCCTCGGGACAGACAATGAGCAGTTCTTC.

This clone was seen a handful of times. This rearrangement joins TRBV7-6 to TRBJ2-5; tentatively, D is TRBD1 (6 bases). Trimming shortened V by 3 bases and J by 1 base, and 12 bases separated the two germline ends. This CDR3 is built from 15 residues. Germline V CDR1 and CDR2: SGHVS, FNYEAQ. CDR3 in amino acids: CASSFGQGSQETQYF. CDR3 coding DNA: TGTGCCAGCAGCTTTGGGCAGGGGAGCCAAGAGACCCAGTACTTC.

This clone was picked up a small number of times. V usage is TRBV27 and J usage is TRBJ1-6; D remains unclear. Per germline, CDR1 MNHEY and CDR2 SMNVEV (reference sequence). This CDR3 comprises 15 residues. The V end was cut by 5 bases, the J end by 9 bases, with 17 bases between. The CDR3 spells CASSPLYTAGSPLHF. In DNA, the CDR3 is TGTGCCAGCAGTCCACTCTATACAGCGGGTTCACCCCTCCACTTT.

V and J are TRBV5-4 and TRBJ2-3; D is perhaps TRBD1 or TRBD2 (5 bases each). The V and J ends lost 4 bases and 1 base respectively, with 19 bases between them. Germline V gene sequence: CDR1 SGHNT, CDR2 YYREEE (reference sequence). The CDR3 totals 17 residues. This CDR3 is CASSGDWGTGGTDTQYF. The CDR3 region has the DNA TGTGCCAGCAGCGGCGACTGGGGGACCGGAGGCACAGATACGCAGTATTTT.

Only a few counts were recorded for this clone. The rearrangement uses TRBV2 and TRBJ2-1; 15 bases line up with TRBD2. With V trimmed by 3 bases and J by 7 bases, 4 bases remained unmatched. The CDR3 length is 16 residues. The germline gives CDR1 SNHLY, CDR2 FYNNEI. CDR3 sequence: CASSDRTSGGANEQFF. CDR3 bases: TGTGCCAGCAGTGACAGGACTAGCGGGGGGGCAAATGAGCAGTTCTTC.

V is TRBV9 and J is TRBJ2-5; TRBD1 is a possible D gene (5 bases). From germline, CDR1 is SGDLS and CDR2 YYNGEE. The CDR3 runs 13 residues. The V gene lost 2 bases and the J gene lost 5 bases, with 10 bases spanning the gap. For the CDR3, the DNA is TGTGCCAGCAGCGTGGCAGGGATGGAGACCCAGTACTTC. It codes for CASSVAGMETQYF.

This clone appeared a few times. The V gene is TRBV9, the J gene TRBJ2-2; D not certain. The germline V gene encodes CDR1 SGDLS and CDR2 YYNGEE. Trimming took 4 bases from V and 2 from J, leaving 9 bases between them. This CDR3 spans 14 amino acids. DNA for the CDR3: TGTGCCAGCAGCTCCGGGCAAAACACCGGGGAGCTGTTTTTT. Protein product: CASSSGQNTGELFF.

This clone appeared a few times. The CDR3 DNA follows: TGCGCCAGCAGCCAATCGGGACAGGGCCAAGAGACCCAGTACTTC. Translated, it gives CASSQSGQGQETQYF. This rearrangement joins TRBV4-1 to TRBJ2-5, with 9 bases aligning to TRBD1. The CDR3 loop spans 15 amino acids. Germline CDR1 is MGHRA and CDR2 is YSYEKL. V was clipped by 2 bases and J by 1 base; unmatched bases: 2.

This clone has just one count. This chain uses TRBV27 with TRBJ1-5; 8 bases line up with TRBD1. The CDR3 is 14 amino acids. The trim removed 1 base at V and 4 bases at J, leaving 0 bases unmatched. Germline CDR1 MNHEY, CDR2 SMNVEV (reference sequence). The CDR3 DNA follows: TGTGCCAGCAGTTTATGGACAGGGAATCAGCCCCAGCATTTT. Its translation: CASSLWTGNQPQHF.

The chain links TRBV5-1 to TRBJ2-7, with 11 bases fitting TRBD2. The CDR3 is 16 amino acids. The germline gives CDR1 SGHRS, CDR2 YFSETQ. J gave up 0 bases and V 2 bases, and 4 bases lay outside the gene matches. Here the CDR3 DNA reads TGCGCCAGCAGCTTCTCTAGCGGGGGGCCCTCCTACGAGCAGTACTTC. Protein product: CASSFSSGGPSYEQYF. Variable domain in full (rest from reference TRBV5-1 and TRBJ2-7): KAGVTQTPRYLIKTRGQQVTLSCSPISGHRSVSWYQQTPGQGLQFLFEYFSETQRNKGNFPGRFSGRQFSNSRSEMNVSTLELGDSALYLCASSFSSGGPSYEQYFGPGTRLTVT.

The chain is built from TRBV11-2 and TRBJ2-1; TRBD2 might be the D (5 bases). Deletions cut 3 bases from V and 7 bases from J, with 13 bases between. CDR1 is SGHAT and CDR2 is FQNNGV in the germline V gene. There are 14 residues in the CDR3. DNA of the CDR3: TGTGCCAGCAGCTTCTGGACTGATAAGAATGAGCAGTTCTTC. This gives the protein CASSFWTDKNEQFF.

J is TRBJ2-7 and V is TRBV12-5; 7 nucleotides line up with TRBD1. The CDR3 loop spans 13 amino acids. The V gene's germline CDR1 is LGHNT and CDR2 FRNRAP. The V segment lost 2 bases and the J segment 5 bases; nucleotides outside the gene matches: 3. The CDR3 loop reads CASGLPDRNEQYF. In DNA form, the CDR3 reads TGTGCTAGTGGTTTGCCGGACAGGAACGAGCAGTACTTC.

This clone was counted a few times. This chain connects TRBV4-1 to TRBJ2-5, with 8 nucleotides matching TRBD1. V dropped 6 bases and J dropped 3; count of bases not matched to a gene: 3. This CDR3 comprises 13 residues. In germline, CDR1 is MGHRA, CDR2 YSYEKL. The CDR3 region has the DNA TGCGCCAGCAGTCTGGACAGGGAAGAGACCCAGTACTTC. Translation: CASSLDREETQYF.

The chain links TRBV29-1 to TRBJ1-1, with 11 nucleotides matching TRBD1. Germline lookup yields CDR1 SQVTM and CDR2 ANQGSEA. Unmatched junction bases numbered 3, after V lost 6 bases and J lost 6 bases. The length of the CDR3 is 12 residues. CDR3 amino acids: CSVWTGGPEAFF. Written as DNA, the CDR3 is TGCAGCGTGTGGACAGGGGGCCCTGAAGCTTTCTTT.